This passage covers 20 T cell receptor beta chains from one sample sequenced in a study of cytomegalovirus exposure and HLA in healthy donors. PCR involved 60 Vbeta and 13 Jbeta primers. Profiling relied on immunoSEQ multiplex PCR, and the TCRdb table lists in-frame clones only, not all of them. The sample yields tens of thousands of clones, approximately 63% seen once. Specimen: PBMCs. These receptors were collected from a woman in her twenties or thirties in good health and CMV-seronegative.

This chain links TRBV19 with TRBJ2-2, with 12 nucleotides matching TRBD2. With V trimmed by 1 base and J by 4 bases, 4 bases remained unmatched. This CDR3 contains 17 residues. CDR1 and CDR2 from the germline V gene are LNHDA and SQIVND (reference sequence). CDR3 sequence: CASSIVLAGGLTGELFF. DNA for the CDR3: TGTGCCAGTAGTATAGTCCTAGCGGGGGGGCTCACCGGGGAGCTGTTTTTT.

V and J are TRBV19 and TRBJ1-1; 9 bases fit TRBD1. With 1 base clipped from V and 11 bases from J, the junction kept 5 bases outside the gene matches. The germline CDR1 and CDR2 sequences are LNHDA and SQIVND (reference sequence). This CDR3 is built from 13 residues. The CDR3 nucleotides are TGTGCCAGTAGTATAGGAGGGGACAGGGATGCTTTCTTT. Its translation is CASSIGGDRDAFF.

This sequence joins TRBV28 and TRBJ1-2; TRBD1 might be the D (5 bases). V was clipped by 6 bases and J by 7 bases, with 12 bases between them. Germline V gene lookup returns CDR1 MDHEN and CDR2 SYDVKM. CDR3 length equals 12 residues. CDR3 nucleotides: TGTGCCAGCAGGGCGACGGGGGTTGGCTACACCTTC. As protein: CASRATGVGYTF.

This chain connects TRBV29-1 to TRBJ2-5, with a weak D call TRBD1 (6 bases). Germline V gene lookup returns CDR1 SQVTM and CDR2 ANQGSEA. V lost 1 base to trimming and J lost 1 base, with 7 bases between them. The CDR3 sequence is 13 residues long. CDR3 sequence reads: CSVEGTVQETQYF. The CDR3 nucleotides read TGCAGCGTTGAAGGGACAGTCCAAGAGACCCAGTACTTC.

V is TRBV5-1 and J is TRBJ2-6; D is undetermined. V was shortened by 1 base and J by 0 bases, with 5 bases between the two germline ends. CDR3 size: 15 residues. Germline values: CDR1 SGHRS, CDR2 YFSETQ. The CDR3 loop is CASSLMASGANVLTF. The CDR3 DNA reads TGCGCCAGCAGCTTGATGGCCTCTGGGGCCAACGTCCTGACTTTC.

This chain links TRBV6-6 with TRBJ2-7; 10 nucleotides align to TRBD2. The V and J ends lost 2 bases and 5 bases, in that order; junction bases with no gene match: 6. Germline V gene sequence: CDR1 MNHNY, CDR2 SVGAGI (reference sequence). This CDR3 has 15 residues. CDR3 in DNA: TGTGCCAGCAGTTACGCCTCTAGCGGGAGACACGAGCAGTACTTC. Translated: CASSYASSGRHEQYF.

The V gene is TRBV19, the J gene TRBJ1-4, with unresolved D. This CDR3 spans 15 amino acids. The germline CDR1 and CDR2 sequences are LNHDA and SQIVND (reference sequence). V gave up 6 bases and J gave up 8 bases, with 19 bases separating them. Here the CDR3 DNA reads TGTGCCAGTAGGGGAGTTCAGGATGGGGTGGAAAAACTGTTTTTT. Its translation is CASRGVQDGVEKLFF. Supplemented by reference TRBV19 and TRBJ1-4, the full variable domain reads DGGITQSPKYLFRKEGQNVTLSCEQNLNHDAMYWYRQDPGQGLRLIYYSQIVNDFQKGDIAEGYSVSREKKESFPLTVTSAQKNPTAFYLCASRGVQDGVEKLFFGSGTQLSVL.

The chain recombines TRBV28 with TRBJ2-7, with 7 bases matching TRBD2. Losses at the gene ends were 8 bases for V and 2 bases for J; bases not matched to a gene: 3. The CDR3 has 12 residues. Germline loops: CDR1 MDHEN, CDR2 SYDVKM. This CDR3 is CASRGTTYEQYF. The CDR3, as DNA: TGTGCCAGCCGCGGGACTACCTACGAGCAGTACTTC.

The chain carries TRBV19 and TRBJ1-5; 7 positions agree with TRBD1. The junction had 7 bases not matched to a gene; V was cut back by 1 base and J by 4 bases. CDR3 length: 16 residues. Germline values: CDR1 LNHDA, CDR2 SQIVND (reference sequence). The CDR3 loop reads CASSIAAGQLNQPQHF. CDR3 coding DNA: TGTGCCAGTAGTATAGCCGCGGGACAGTTAAATCAGCCCCAGCATTTT.

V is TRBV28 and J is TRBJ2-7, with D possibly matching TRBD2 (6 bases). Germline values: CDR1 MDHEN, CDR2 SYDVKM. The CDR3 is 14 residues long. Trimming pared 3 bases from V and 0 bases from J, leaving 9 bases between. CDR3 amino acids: CASSFRGVSYEQYF. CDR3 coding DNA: TGTGCCAGCAGTTTCCGCGGGGTCTCCTACGAGCAGTACTTC.

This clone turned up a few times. As DNA, the CDR3 is TGCGCCAGCAGTCACCTAGACGTTCCGCCCCCCCTCCACTTT. This translates into CASSHLDVPPPLHF. The chain employs TRBV4-1 and TRBJ1-6, with no clear D. V gave up 6 bases and J gave up 13 bases, with 19 bases separating them. Germline values: CDR1 MGHRA, CDR2 YSYEKL. This CDR3 spans 14 amino acids.

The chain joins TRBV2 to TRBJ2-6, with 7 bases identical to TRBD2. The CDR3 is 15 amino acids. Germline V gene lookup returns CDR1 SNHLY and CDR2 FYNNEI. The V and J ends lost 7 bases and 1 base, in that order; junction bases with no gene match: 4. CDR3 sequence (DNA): TGTGCCAGCACGCAGGGAGGGTCTGGGGCCAACGTCCTGACTTTC. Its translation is CASTQGGSGANVLTF.

CDR3 protein: CASSLDGLNTEAFF. In DNA, the CDR3 is TGCGCCAGCAGCCTGGACGGTTTGAACACTGAAGCTTTCTTT. This chain connects TRBV5-1 to TRBJ1-1; D is unresolved. This CDR3 is 14 amino acids long. Trimming shortened V by 4 bases and J by 0 bases, and 10 bases separated the two germline ends. Germline CDR1 SGHRS, CDR2 YFSETQ.

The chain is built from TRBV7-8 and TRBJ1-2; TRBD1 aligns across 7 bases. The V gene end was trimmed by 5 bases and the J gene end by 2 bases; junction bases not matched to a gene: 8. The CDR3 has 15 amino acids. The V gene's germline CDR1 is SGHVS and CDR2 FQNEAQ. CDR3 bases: TGTGCCAGCAGCGCTGCCCCACAGGGGAACTATGGCTACACCTTC. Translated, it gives CASSAAPQGNYGYTF.

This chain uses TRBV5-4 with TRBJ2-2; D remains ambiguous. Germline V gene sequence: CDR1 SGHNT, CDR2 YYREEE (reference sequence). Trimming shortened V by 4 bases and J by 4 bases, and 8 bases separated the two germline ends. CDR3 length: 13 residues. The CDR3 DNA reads TGTGCCAGCAGCCCGACACGCACCGGGGAGCTGTTTTTT. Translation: CASSPTRTGELFF.

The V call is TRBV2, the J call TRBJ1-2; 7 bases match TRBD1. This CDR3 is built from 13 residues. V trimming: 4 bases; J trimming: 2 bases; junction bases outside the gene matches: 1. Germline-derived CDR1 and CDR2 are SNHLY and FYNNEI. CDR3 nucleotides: TGTGCCAGCAGTGCGGGACAGAACTATGGCTACACCTTC. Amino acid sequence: CASSAGQNYGYTF.

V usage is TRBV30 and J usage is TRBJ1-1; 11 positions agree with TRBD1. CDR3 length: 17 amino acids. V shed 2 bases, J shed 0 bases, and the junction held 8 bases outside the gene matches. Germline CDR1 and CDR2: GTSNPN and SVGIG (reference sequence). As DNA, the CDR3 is TGTGCCTGGAGTAGGGCCGGGACAGGGGGGTTGAACACTGAAGCTTTCTTT. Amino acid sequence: CAWSRAGTGGLNTEAFF.

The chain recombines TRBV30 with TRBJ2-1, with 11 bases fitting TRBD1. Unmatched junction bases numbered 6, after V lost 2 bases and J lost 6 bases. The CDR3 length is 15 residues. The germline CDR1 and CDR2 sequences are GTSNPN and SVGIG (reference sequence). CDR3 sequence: CAWSLPGTGGNEQFF. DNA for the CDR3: TGTGCCTGGAGTCTCCCCGGGACAGGGGGCAATGAGCAGTTCTTC.

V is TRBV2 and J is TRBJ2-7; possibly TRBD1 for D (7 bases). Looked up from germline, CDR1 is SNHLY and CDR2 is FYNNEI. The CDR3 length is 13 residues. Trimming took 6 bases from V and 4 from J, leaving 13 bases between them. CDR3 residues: CASREGATYEQYF. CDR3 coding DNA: TGTGCCAGCAGGGAGGGGGCGACTTACGAGCAGTACTTC.

The CDR3 bases are TGTGCCAGCAGCTTAGAGGGTCTTAGCGGGAGGGACGAGCAGTACTTC. The encoded protein is CASSLEGLSGRDEQYF. The chain joins TRBV7-2 to TRBJ2-7, with 11 nucleotides matching TRBD2. The CDR3 totals 16 residues. CDR1 and CDR2 (germline): SGHTA, FQGNSA. Losses at the gene ends were 1 base for V and 5 bases for J; bases not matched to a gene: 7.